At least ten counts were recorded for the clone carrying this TCR beta chain. Its antigen is not identified. The data stem from a study of blood T cells in healthy people across ages. Study-wide findings and caveats: When one million T cells were used, diversity estimates were thought to be underestimates. Older individuals had lower TCR beta diversity per million T cells (the decline was roughly linear). The study could not conclusively compare naive and antigen-experienced cells, given its unsorted PBMCs.

The second PCR ran about 6 to 11 cycles with a sample-barcoded 5' primer and J-beta primers. Sequencing yielded, for each sample, at least 3 million paired-end reads carrying CDR3. Each CDR3 protein is one row after TCRdb ran MiXCR on the 5' RACE reads. Of approximately 600,000 distinct CDR3 sequences detected, approximately 59% appear once; the ten largest clones hold around 37%. The CDR3 is 18 amino acids. V was pared by 0 bases and J by 2 bases, with 8 bases of the junction left unmatched. Per germline, CDR1 LGHNA and CDR2 YNFKEQ. The chain links TRBV4-2 to TRBJ2-3; 10 nucleotides align to TRBD2. This receptor was identified in a man aged 60-69 years in good health. The specimen sequenced was blood. The CDR3 here is CASSQDAPSGGYTDTQYF. The CDR3 nucleotides are TGTGCCAGCAGCCAAGATGCACCTAGCGGGGGATACACAGATACGCAGTATTTT.